This T cell receptor beta chain comes out of a study of blood T cell repertoires in COVID-19. V was pared by 6 bases and J by 4 bases, with 18 bases between. The CDR3 sequence is 16 residues long. CDR1 and CDR2 from the germline V gene are MDHEN and SYDVKM. Using immunoSEQ multiplex PCR, the repertoire was profiled, and TCRdb retains in-frame clones only, with some absent. This table holds about 15,000 clones, about 89% found once. This chain links TRBV28 with TRBJ2-2; TRBD2 is a possible D gene (6 bases). The clonotype originates from an elderly woman with COVID-19, enrolled during active disease. The sample consisted of peripheral blood. The CDR3 sequence is CASSGGGGTGTGELFF. DNA of the CDR3: TGTGCCAGCAGCGGCGGCGGAGGGACGGGCACCGGGGAGCTGTTTTTT.